This TCR beta chain stems from a study of T cell repertoires in cytomegalovirus infection. TCRdb recomputed calls from the reads with MiXCR, one row per CDR3 protein. The sample has roughly 500,000 distinct CDR3 sequences; about 11% are singletons. The V end was cut by 1 base, the J end by 3 bases, with 13 bases between. CDR1 is SGHRS and CDR2 is YFSETQ in the germline V gene. The CDR3 is 15 residues long. Sequencing used PBMCs. This TCR derives from a human donor in good health (CMV status not recorded). Some clones in this sample may be carry-over from other donors' samples. The chain couples TRBV5-1 to TRBJ1-1, with TRBD1 as a possible D gene (5 bases). The CDR3 nucleotides are TGCGCCAGCAGCTTGAGGGGTACGTGGGACACTGAAGCTTTCTTT. Translating it yields CASSLRGTWDTEAFF.